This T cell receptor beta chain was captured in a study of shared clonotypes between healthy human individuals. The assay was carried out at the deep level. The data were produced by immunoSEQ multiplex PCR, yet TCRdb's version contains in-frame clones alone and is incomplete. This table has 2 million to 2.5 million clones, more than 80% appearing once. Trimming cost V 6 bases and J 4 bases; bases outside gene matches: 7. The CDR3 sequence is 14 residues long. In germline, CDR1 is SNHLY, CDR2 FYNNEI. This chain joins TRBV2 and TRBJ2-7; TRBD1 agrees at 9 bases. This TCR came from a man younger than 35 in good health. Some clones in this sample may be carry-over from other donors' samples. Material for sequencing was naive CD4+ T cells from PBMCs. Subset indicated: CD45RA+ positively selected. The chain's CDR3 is CASRPGTGNYEQYF. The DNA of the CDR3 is TGTGCCAGCAGGCCCGGGACAGGGAATTACGAGCAGTACTTC.